These 4 T cell receptor beta chains originate from one sample sequenced in a study of OX40 agonist ivuxolimab in advanced cancers. Clones were read by immunoSEQ multiplex PCR, and TCRdb kept only the in-frame ones, dropping some. Of about 17,000 clones detected, approximately 80% appear once; the ten largest clones hold 35% to 50%. Sequenced here: CD4+ or CD8+ T cells sorted from blood, sampled in a trial of the OX40 agonist ivuxolimab. These receptors came from an adult with an advanced solid tumor such as melanoma, head and neck, liver or kidney cancer.

This chain uses TRBV7-9 with TRBJ2-3; 7 bases are a match to TRBD1. The CDR3 contains 16 residues. The V and J ends lost 5 bases and 0 bases, in that order; junction bases with no gene match: 8. Germline CDR1 reads SEHNR; CDR2 reads FQNEAQ (reference sequence). DNA of the CDR3: TGTGCCAGCAGCCCAAGGACAGGTCATAGCACAGATACGCAGTATTTT. Its protein product is CASSPRTGHSTDTQYF.

The CDR3 sequence is CASSLEAGHNQPQHF. In DNA form, the CDR3 reads TGTGCCAGCAGCTTAGAGGCTGGGCACAATCAGCCCCAGCATTTT. The gene calls are TRBV11-2 and TRBJ1-5; D ambiguous. The CDR3 extends over 15 amino acids. Trimming took 0 bases from V and 3 from J, leaving 9 bases between them. The germline CDR1 and CDR2 sequences are SGHAT and FQNNGV.

This clone was recorded only once. The rearrangement uses TRBV6-4 and TRBJ2-3; perhaps TRBD2 as D (6 bases). V lost 0 bases to trimming and J lost 4 bases, with 11 bases between them. Germline V gives CDR1 MRHNA, CDR2 SNTAGT. The CDR3 is made up of 15 amino acids. Here the CDR3 reads CASSDSEGGSDTQYF. The DNA for the CDR3 is TGTGCCAGCAGTGACTCTGAGGGAGGATCAGATACGCAGTATTTT.

The V gene is TRBV7-8, the J gene TRBJ1-4; TRBD1 is a possible D gene (5 bases). The CDR3 is made up of 15 amino acids. Per the germline V gene, CDR1 is SGHVS and CDR2 is FQNEAQ. V shed 5 bases and J shed 0 bases, with 10 bases lying between them. The CDR3 spells CASSQTASTNEKLFF. CDR3 coding DNA: TGTGCCAGCAGCCAGACAGCTTCAACTAATGAAAAACTGTTTTTT.